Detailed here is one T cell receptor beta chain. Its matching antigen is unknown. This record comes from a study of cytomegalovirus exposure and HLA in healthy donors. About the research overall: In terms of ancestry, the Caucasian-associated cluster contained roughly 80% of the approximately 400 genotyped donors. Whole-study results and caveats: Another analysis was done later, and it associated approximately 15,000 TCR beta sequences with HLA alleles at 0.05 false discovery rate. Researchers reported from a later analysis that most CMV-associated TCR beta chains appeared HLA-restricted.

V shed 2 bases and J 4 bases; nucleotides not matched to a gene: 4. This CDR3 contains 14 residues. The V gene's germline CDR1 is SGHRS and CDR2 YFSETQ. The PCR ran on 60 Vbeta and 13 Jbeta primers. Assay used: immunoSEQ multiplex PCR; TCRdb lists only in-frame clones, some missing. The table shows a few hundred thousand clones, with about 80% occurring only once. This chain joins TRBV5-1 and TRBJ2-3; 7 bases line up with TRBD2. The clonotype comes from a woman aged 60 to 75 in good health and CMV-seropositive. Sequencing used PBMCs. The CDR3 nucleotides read TGCGCCAGCAGCTTCGGACTAGAGGCAGATACGCAGTATTTT. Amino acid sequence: CASSFGLEADTQYF.